These 29 T cell receptor beta chains share one sample of origin, sequenced in a study of blood T cell repertoires in COVID-19. Assay used: immunoSEQ multiplex PCR; TCRdb lists only in-frame clones, some missing. The sample yields more than 75,000 clones, approximately 86% seen once. Source material: peripheral blood. The receptors were sampled from an older man with active or convalescent COVID-19.

This clone was seen once. The V and J genes are TRBV18 and TRBJ1-1, with 10 bases that match TRBD1. The CDR3 totals 15 residues. With V trimmed by 4 bases and J by 2 bases, 4 bases remained unmatched. CDR1 is KGHSH and CDR2 is LQKENI in the germline V gene. Here the CDR3 DNA reads TGTGCCAGCTCACGATGGACAGGGGGTAACACTGAAGCTTTCTTT. Translated, it gives CASSRWTGGNTEAFF.

This clone was found a few times. J is TRBJ2-7 and V is TRBV5-4; possibly TRBD2 for D (5 bases). Germline V gene lookup returns CDR1 SGHNT and CDR2 YYREEE (reference sequence). CDR3 size: 15 residues. Deletions cut 0 bases from V and 0 bases from J, with 10 bases between. Here the CDR3 reads CASSLGLGISYEQYF. CDR3 bases: TGTGCCAGCAGCTTGGGTCTCGGGATCTCCTACGAGCAGTACTTC.

The chain joins TRBV19 to TRBJ2-7, with 8 nucleotides matching TRBD1. The trim removed 4 bases at V and 3 bases at J, leaving 5 bases unmatched. Germline lookup yields CDR1 LNHDA and CDR2 SQIVND (reference sequence). This CDR3 is built from 14 residues. The CDR3 here is CASSNRGADYEQYF. CDR3 bases: TGTGCCAGTAGTAACAGGGGGGCAGACTACGAGCAGTACTTC.

V is TRBV5-4 and J is TRBJ2-1; TRBD2 agrees at 7 bases. Germline CDR1 SGHNT, CDR2 YYREEE (reference sequence). V gave up 0 bases and J gave up 0 bases; unmatched junction bases: 12. The length of the CDR3 is 19 residues. Here the CDR3 reads CASSLGASGPLSSYNEQFF. The DNA for the CDR3 is TGTGCCAGCAGCTTGGGAGCTAGCGGCCCCTTAAGCTCCTACAATGAGCAGTTCTTC.

This clone showed up just a few times. The V call is TRBV4-2, the J call TRBJ2-7; 7 nucleotides agree with TRBD2. CDR3 length: 16 amino acids. CDR1 and CDR2 (germline): LGHNA, YNFKEQ. V trimming: 1 base; J trimming: 0 bases; junction bases outside the gene matches: 6. CDR3 loop: CASSQAVAGASYEQYF. In DNA form, the CDR3 reads TGTGCCAGCAGCCAAGCTGTGGCGGGAGCCTCCTACGAGCAGTACTTC.

The chain employs TRBV5-6 and TRBJ1-4; D call uncertain. With 4 bases removed from V and 5 bases from J, the gap between germline ends came to 9 bases. This CDR3 is built from 13 residues. CDR1 SGHDT and CDR2 YYEEEE come from the germline V gene. CDR3 coding DNA: TGTGCCAGCAGCCTCACAATGAATGAAAAACTGTTTTTT. This encodes CASSLTMNEKLFF.

This clone showed up just once. This chain uses TRBV29-1 with TRBJ2-7, with 7 bases matching TRBD1. J lost 3 bases, V lost 7 bases, and 9 bases had no gene match. The CDR3 is made up of 13 amino acids. Germline CDR1 reads SQVTM; CDR2 reads ANQGSEA. CDR3 nucleotide sequence: TGCAGCGGGGGGACAGAGTCGATCTACGAGCAGTACTTC. As protein: CSGGTESIYEQYF.

This clone showed up just once. V and J are TRBV6-1 and TRBJ2-1; TRBD2 agrees at 11 bases. The CDR3 extends over 18 amino acids. Germline assignment: CDR1 MNHNS and CDR2 SASEGT. J was trimmed by 6 bases and V by 6 bases; bases with no gene match: 16. This CDR3 is CASRELAGASILTNEQFF. The CDR3 coding sequence is TGTGCCAGCAGAGAACTAGCGGGAGCTTCCATCTTAACCAATGAGCAGTTCTTC.

The chain's CDR3 is CASSSEQTGGVTGELFF. CDR3 nucleotide sequence: TGCGCCAGCAGCTCCGAGCAGACAGGGGGCGTTACCGGGGAGCTGTTTTTT. J is TRBJ2-2 and V is TRBV5-1; 10 bases fit TRBD1. Trimming took 3 bases from V and 5 from J; bases not matched to a gene: 10. CDR3 length: 17 residues. Germline V gene sequence: CDR1 SGHRS, CDR2 YFSETQ.

This clone is a singleton in its sample. The J gene is TRBJ1-3, the V gene TRBV24-1; 7 nucleotides agree with TRBD1. CDR3 size: 18 residues. V trimming: 1 base; J trimming: 4 bases; junction bases outside the gene matches: 12. Per the germline V gene, CDR1 is KGHDR and CDR2 is SFDVKD. CDR3 coding DNA: TGTGCCACCAGTGATTTCAGGTACCAAAGGGGGCCCGGAAACACCATATATTTT. It codes for CATSDFRYQRGPGNTIYF.

The chain uses TRBV11-2 and TRBJ2-1, with 10 bases aligning to TRBD2. The CDR3 is made up of 17 amino acids. V lost 5 bases and J lost 5; bases outside the gene matches: 12. In germline, CDR1 is SGHAT, CDR2 FQNNGV. The CDR3 here is CASSPRPSGSADNEQFF. Written as DNA, the CDR3 is TGTGCCAGCAGCCCCAGACCTAGCGGGAGTGCGGACAATGAGCAGTTCTTC. The full variable domain, rest sourced from reference TRBV11-2 and TRBJ2-1, is EAGVAQSPRYKIIEKRQSVAFWCNPISGHATLYWYQQILGQGPKLLIQFQNNGVVDDSQLPKDRFSAERLKGVDSTLKIQPAKLEDSAVYLCASSPRPSGSADNEQFFGPGTRLTVL.

This chain links TRBV3-1 (or the pseudogene TRBV3-2) with TRBJ2-3, with 7 bases identical to TRBD1. After removal of 0 bases from V and 5 bases from J, the junction contained 2 bases not matched to a gene. The CDR3 totals 14 residues. Germline V gives CDR1 LGHDT, CDR2 YNNKEL (reference sequence). The CDR3 protein is CASSQDNRGDTQYF. As DNA, the CDR3 is TGTGCCAGCAGCCAAGACAACAGGGGAGATACGCAGTATTTT.

V gene TRBV7-9 combines with J gene TRBJ2-7, with 7 bases aligning to TRBD2. Germline assignment: CDR1 SEHNR and CDR2 FQNEAQ (reference sequence). V dropped 5 bases and J dropped 6; count of bases not matched to a gene: 13. This CDR3 is 15 amino acids long. Written as DNA, the CDR3 is TGTGCCAGCAGCCAAACCGGGACTAAGTTTTCCGAGCAGTACTTC. Protein sequence: CASSQTGTKFSEQYF.

This sequence joins TRBV3-1 (or the pseudogene TRBV3-2) and TRBJ1-1; weak D call: TRBD1 (5 bases). Germline V CDR1 and CDR2: LGHDT, YNNKEL (reference sequence). The CDR3 contains 15 residues. V gave up 1 base and J gave up 5 bases, with 14 bases separating them. Written as DNA, the CDR3 is TGTGCCAGCAGCCAAGGGGGGGGTTGGGGAACTGAAGCTTTCTTT. It translates to CASSQGGGWGTEAFF.

The gene calls are TRBV4-1 and TRBJ2-7; TRBD2 agrees at 8 bases. CDR1 and CDR2 (germline): MGHRA, YSYEKL. Trimming cost V 0 bases and J 6 bases; bases outside gene matches: 16. The CDR3 sequence is 18 residues long. In DNA, the CDR3 is TGCGCCAGCAGCCAAGATCTGCGTAGCGGGATTGGGTGGGGCGAGCAGTACTTC. Protein product: CASSQDLRSGIGWGEQYF.

This chain joins TRBV3-1 (or the pseudogene TRBV3-2) and TRBJ2-1; 9 nucleotides agree with TRBD2. Trimming removed 1 base from V and 4 bases from J; junction bases left unmatched: 8. CDR3 length: 17 residues. Germline V gene data show CDR1 as LGHDT and CDR2 as YNNKEL (reference sequence). The CDR3 is CASSQVAGALSYNEQFF. CDR3 DNA sequence: TGTGCCAGCAGCCAAGTAGCGGGAGCCCTCTCTTACAATGAGCAGTTCTTC.

The rearrangement links TRBV28 to TRBJ1-6; 9 bases are shared with TRBD1. In germline, CDR1 is MDHEN, CDR2 SYDVKM. The CDR3 is made up of 14 amino acids. The junction had 4 bases not matched to a gene; V was cut back by 6 bases and J by 7 bases. The chain's CDR3 is CASSPGTGNSPLHF. The CDR3 DNA reads as TGTGCCAGCAGCCCCGGGACAGGGAATTCACCCCTCCACTTT.

The chain employs TRBV7-9 and TRBJ1-5; possibly TRBD1 for D (5 bases). The V end was cut by 4 bases, the J end by 3 bases, with 7 bases between. The CDR3 totals 13 residues. Germline V gene sequence: CDR1 SEHNR, CDR2 FQNEAQ (reference sequence). Here the CDR3 DNA reads TGTGCCAGCAGCTCAGGGAACAATCAGCCCCAGCATTTT. Translating it yields CASSSGNNQPQHF.

This chain connects TRBV9 to TRBJ2-3, with 9 bases fitting TRBD2. Germline assignment: CDR1 SGDLS and CDR2 YYNGEE. There are 17 residues in the CDR3. V gave up 3 bases and J gave up 2 bases; unmatched junction bases: 10. The CDR3 nucleotides are TGTGCCAGCAGCGCCTTAGCGGGAGTTCGAGTCACAGATACGCAGTATTTT. It codes for CASSALAGVRVTDTQYF. Full variable domain (rest looked up from reference TRBV9 and TRBJ2-3): DSGVTQTPKHLITATGQRVTLRCSPRSGDLSVYWYQQSLDQGLQFLIQYYNGEERAKGNILERFSAQQFPDLHSELNLSSLELGDSALYFCASSALAGVRVTDTQYFGPGTRLTVL.

The chain joins TRBV9 to TRBJ1-6; no definite D call. The CDR3 has 15 residues. The germline V and J ends were trimmed by 3 bases and 7 bases, with 14 bases remaining between them. Germline CDR1 reads SGDLS; CDR2 reads YYNGEE. CDR3: CASSASLEANSPLHF. The CDR3 bases are TGTGCCAGCAGCGCCAGCCTAGAGGCAAATTCACCCCTCCACTTT.

The rearrangement uses TRBV28 and TRBJ1-6; no firm D call. This CDR3 spans 15 amino acids. Deletions cut 10 bases from V and 0 bases from J, with 13 bases between. CDR1 and CDR2 from the germline V gene are MDHEN and SYDVKM. The CDR3 sequence is CATGEGGSYNSPLHF. The CDR3 bases are TGTGCCACCGGAGAGGGTGGCTCCTATAATTCACCCCTCCACTTT.

The rearrangement joins TRBV3-1 (or the pseudogene TRBV3-2) to TRBJ1-5, with D uncertain. The V end was cut by 1 base, the J end by 6 bases, with 16 bases between. CDR3 length equals 16 residues. Germline CDR1 reads LGHDT; CDR2 reads YNNKEL (reference sequence). In nucleotides, the CDR3 is TGTGCCAGCAGCCAAGGACGGCAGGCGACCGTTCAGCCCCAGCATTTT. Translated: CASSQGRQATVQPQHF.

The CDR3 DNA is TGCAGTGCTCATCAGGGGCATGCTTTCTTT. It translates to CSAHQGHAFF. V usage is TRBV20-1 and J usage is TRBJ1-1, with a weak D call TRBD1 (6 bases). Trimming took off 5 bases at V and 11 bases at J, with 12 bases between the two ends. This CDR3 spans 10 amino acids. CDR1 and CDR2 (germline): DFQATT, SNEGSKA (reference sequence).

The chain uses TRBV3-1 (or the pseudogene TRBV3-2) and TRBJ2-7; weak D call: TRBD1 (5 bases). CDR1 and CDR2 from the germline V gene are LGHDT and YNNKEL (reference sequence). Trimming pared 3 bases from V and 5 bases from J, leaving 11 bases between. The length of the CDR3 is 13 residues. CDR3 sequence reads: CASSHRTPHEQYF. CDR3 in DNA: TGTGCCAGCAGCCATAGGACACCACACGAGCAGTACTTC.

J is TRBJ2-1 and V is TRBV14; 13 nucleotides align to TRBD2. J gave up 7 bases and V 1 base, and 4 bases lay outside the gene matches. Germline V gene sequence: CDR1 SGHDN, CDR2 FVKESK. The CDR3 has 16 residues. CDR3 bases: TGTGCCAGCAGCCAAGCAGGACTAGCGGGAGATAATGAGCAGTTCTTC. Protein product: CASSQAGLAGDNEQFF.

J is TRBJ2-7 and V is TRBV18; perhaps TRBD1 as D (5 bases). V was trimmed by 3 bases and J by 3 bases, leaving 9 bases between them. From germline, CDR1 is KGHSH and CDR2 LQKENI. The CDR3 covers 13 residues. In nucleotides, the CDR3 is TGTGCCAGCTCACCGGGGCTAGGCTACGAGCAGTACTTC. It codes for CASSPGLGYEQYF.

As DNA, the CDR3 is TGTGCCAGCAGCTTGGACAGCCCGTTAGCCAAAAACATTCAGTACTTC. It encodes CASSLDSPLAKNIQYF. The V gene is TRBV7-8, the J gene TRBJ2-4; D might be TRBD1 (6 bases). The CDR3 has 16 residues. V was clipped by 3 bases and J by 0 bases, with 12 bases between them. Germline V gene sequence: CDR1 SGHVS, CDR2 FQNEAQ.

The J gene is TRBJ2-5, the V gene TRBV3-1 (or the pseudogene TRBV3-2); D is perhaps TRBD1 (5 bases). V was trimmed by 3 bases and J by 5 bases, leaving 19 bases between them. CDR1 and CDR2 (germline): LGHDT, YNNKEL (reference sequence). The CDR3 runs to 16 residues. The CDR3, as DNA: TGTGCCAGCAGCCAGAAGTGGTCAGGGTTCTCGGAGACCCAGTACTTC. Its translation is CASSQKWSGFSETQYF.

This chain connects TRBV7-2 to TRBJ2-5; weak D call: TRBD1 (5 bases). This CDR3 region has 13 residues. V shed 2 bases and J shed 8 bases, with 12 bases lying between them. Germline V gene data show CDR1 as SGHTA and CDR2 as FQGNSA. CDR3 DNA: TGTGCCAGCAGCTTACGACAGACCGCCACCCAGTACTTC. Residues: CASSLRQTATQYF.